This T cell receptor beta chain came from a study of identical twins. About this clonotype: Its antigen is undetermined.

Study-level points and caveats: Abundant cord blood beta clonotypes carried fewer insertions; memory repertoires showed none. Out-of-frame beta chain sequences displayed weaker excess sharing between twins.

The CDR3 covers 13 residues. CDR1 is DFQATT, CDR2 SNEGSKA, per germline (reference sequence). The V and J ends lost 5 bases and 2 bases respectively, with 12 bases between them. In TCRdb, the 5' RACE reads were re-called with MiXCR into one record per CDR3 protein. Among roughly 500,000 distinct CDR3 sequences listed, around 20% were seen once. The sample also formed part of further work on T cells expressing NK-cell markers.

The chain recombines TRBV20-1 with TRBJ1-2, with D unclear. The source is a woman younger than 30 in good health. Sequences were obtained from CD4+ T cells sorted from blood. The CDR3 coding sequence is TGCAGTGCTCCTTCCCGAGGGAACTATGGCTACACCTTC. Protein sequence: CSAPSRGNYGYTF.